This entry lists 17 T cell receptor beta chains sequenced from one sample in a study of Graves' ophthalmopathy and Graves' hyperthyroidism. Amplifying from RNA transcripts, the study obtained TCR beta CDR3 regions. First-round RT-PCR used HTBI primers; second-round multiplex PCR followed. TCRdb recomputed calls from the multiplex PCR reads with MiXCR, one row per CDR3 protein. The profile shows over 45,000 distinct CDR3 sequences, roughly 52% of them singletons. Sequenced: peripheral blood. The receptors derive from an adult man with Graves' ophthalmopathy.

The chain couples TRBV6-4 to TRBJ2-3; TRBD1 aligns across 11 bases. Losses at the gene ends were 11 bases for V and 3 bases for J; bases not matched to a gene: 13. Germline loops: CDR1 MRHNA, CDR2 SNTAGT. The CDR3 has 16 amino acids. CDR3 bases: TGTGCCGTGCACAAGGGGACAGGGGGGCGGACAGATACGCAGTATTTT. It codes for CAVHKGTGGRTDTQYF.

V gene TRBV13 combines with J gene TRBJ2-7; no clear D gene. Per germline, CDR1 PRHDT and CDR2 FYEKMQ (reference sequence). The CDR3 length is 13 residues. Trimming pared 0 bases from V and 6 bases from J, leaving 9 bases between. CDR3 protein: CASSLGPGGEQYF. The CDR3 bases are TGTGCCAGCAGCTTAGGCCCTGGCGGCGAGCAGTACTTC. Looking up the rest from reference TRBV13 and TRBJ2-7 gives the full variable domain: AAGVIQSPRHLIKEKRETATLKCYPIPRHDTVYWYQQGPGQDPQFLISFYEKMQSDKGSIPDRFSAQQFSDYHSELNMSSLELGDSALYFCASSLGPGGEQYFGPGTRLTVT.

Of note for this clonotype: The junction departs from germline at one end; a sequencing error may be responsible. CDR3 DNA: TGTGCCATCAGTACGGGAGAGGTCCGCGGGGCCAACGTCCTGACTTTC. Protein: CAISTGEVRGANVLTF. The V call is TRBV24-1, the J call TRBJ2-6, with D perhaps TRBD2 (6 bases). Germline CDR1 KGHDR, CDR2 SFDVKD. The CDR3 totals 16 residues.

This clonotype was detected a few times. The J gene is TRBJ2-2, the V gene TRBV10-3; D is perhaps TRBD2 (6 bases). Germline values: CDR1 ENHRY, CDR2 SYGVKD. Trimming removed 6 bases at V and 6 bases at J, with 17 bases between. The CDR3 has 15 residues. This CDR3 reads CAISPRESSSGELFF. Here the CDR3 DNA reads TGTGCCATCAGCCCTCGGGAGTCCTCGTCCGGGGAGCTGTTTTTT.

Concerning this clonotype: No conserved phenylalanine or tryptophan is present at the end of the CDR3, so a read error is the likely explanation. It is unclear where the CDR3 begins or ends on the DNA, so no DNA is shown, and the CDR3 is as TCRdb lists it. CDR3: CASSEQGS. This rearrangement joins TRBV2 to TRBJ1-4; TRBD1 reflects the table's D call only, with no check against the DNA. Counting both end residues, the CDR3 totals 8 amino acids. Germline loops: CDR1 SNHLY, CDR2 FYNNEI.

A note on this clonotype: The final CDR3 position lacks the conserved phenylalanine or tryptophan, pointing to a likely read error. For the CDR3, the DNA is TGCGCCAGCAGCCCTTTAGACAGGGACCACGAGCAGTACCGC. It codes for CASSPLDRDHEQYR. The V and J genes are TRBV4-1 and TRBJ2-7; 7 bases align to TRBD1. CDR1 is MGHRA and CDR2 is YSYEKL in the germline V gene. The CDR3 sequence is 14 residues long. Trimming took 4 bases from V and 5 from J; bases not matched to a gene: 8.

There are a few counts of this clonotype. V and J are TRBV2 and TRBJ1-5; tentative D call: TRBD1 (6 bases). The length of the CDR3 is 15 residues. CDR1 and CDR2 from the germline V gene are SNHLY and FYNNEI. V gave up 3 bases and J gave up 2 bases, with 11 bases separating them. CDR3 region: CASSDGGVGNQPQHF. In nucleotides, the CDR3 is TGTGCCAGCAGTGATGGGGGCGTTGGCAATCAGCCCCAGCATTTT. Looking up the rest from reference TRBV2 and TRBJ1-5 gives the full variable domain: EPEVTQTPSHQVTQMGQEVILRCVPISNHLYFYWYRQILGQKVEFLVSFYNNEISEKSEIFDDQFSVERPDGSNFTLKIRSTKLEDSAMYFCASSDGGVGNQPQHFGDGTRLSIL.

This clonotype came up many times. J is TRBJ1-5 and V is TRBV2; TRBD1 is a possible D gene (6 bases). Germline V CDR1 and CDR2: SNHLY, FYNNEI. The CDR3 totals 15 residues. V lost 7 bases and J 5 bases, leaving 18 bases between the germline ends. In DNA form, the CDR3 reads TGTGCCAGCACCCTCGAGGGGGGCGAGGATCAGCCCCAGCATTTT. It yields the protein CASTLEGGEDQPQHF.

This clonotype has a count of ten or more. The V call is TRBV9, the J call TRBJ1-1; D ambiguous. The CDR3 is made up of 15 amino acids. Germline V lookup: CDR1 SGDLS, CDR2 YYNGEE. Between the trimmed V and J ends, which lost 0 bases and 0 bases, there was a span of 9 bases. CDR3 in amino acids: CASSVGEGLNTEAFF. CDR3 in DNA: TGTGCCAGCAGCGTAGGAGAAGGGTTGAACACTGAAGCTTTCTTT.

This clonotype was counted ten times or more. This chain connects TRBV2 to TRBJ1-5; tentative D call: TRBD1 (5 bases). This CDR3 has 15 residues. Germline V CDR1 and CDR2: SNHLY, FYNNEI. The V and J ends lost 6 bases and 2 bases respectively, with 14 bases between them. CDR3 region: CASRIGVPGNQPQHF. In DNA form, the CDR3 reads TGTGCCAGCAGGATAGGGGTGCCTGGCAATCAGCCCCAGCATTTT.

CDR3 protein: CASSEYEQFF. The DNA of the CDR3 is TGTGCCAGCAGTGAATATGAGCAGTTCTTC. The chain couples TRBV25-1 to TRBJ2-1; D is undetermined. CDR1 MGHDK and CDR2 SYGVNS come from the germline V gene. The CDR3 is made up of 10 amino acids. Between the trimmed V and J ends, which lost 0 bases and 9 bases, there was a span of 0 bases.

The CDR3 bases are TGCAGTGCTAGAGGACTAGCGGTTTACGAGCAGTACTTC. This translates into CSARGLAVYEQYF. The chain has TRBV20-1 and TRBJ2-7, with 9 bases identical to TRBD2. Looked up from germline, CDR1 is DFQATT and CDR2 is SNEGSKA (reference sequence). CDR3 length: 13 amino acids. The V segment lost 1 base and the J segment 4 bases; nucleotides outside the gene matches: 2.

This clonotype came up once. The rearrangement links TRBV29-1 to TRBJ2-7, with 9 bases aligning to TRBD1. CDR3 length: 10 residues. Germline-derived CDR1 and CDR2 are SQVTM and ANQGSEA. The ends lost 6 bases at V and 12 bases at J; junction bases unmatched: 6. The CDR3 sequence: CSVGQGRVYF. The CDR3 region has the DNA TGCAGCGTAGGACAGGGGAGAGTGTACTTC.

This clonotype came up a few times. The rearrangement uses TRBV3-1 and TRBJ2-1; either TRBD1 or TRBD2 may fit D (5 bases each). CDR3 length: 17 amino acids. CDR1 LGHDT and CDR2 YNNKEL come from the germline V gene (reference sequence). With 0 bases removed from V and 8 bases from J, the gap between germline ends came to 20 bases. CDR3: CASSQDRRGADVYEQFF. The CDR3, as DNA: TGTGCCAGCAGCCAAGATCGTCGGGGCGCGGATGTATATGAGCAGTTCTTC.

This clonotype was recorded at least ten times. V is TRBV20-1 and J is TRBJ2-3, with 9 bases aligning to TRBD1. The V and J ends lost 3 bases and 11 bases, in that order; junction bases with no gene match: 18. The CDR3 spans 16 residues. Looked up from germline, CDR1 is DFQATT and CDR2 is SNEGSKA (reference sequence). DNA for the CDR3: TGCAGTGCTAGGGACTCGACAGGGGGGCAGAAAGCGGTGCAGTATTTT. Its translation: CSARDSTGGQKAVQYF.

DNA of the CDR3: TGTGCCAGCAGTGAGGGTGACAATGAGCAGTTCTTC. It is translated as CASSEGDNEQFF. This chain uses TRBV6-4 with TRBJ2-1; no definite D call. Trimming took 3 bases from V and 5 from J, leaving 5 bases between them. The CDR3 contains 12 residues. Per germline, CDR1 MRHNA and CDR2 SNTAGT.

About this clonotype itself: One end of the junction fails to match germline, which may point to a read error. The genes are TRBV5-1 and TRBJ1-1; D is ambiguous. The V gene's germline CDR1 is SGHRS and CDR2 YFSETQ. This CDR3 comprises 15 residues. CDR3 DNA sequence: TGCGCCAGCAGCTTGGTACAGCTATGGAACACTGAAGCTTTTTTT. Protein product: CASSLVQLWNTEAFF.